The 7 T cell receptor beta chains presented below share a single source sample, sequenced in a study of T cells after yellow fever vaccination. A single record per CDR3 protein comes from TCRdb applying MiXCR to the 5' RACE reads. Altogether 250,000 to 300,000 distinct CDR3 sequences are present, about 5.2% being singletons, with the ten largest covering 2.5% to 4%. The material was CD4+ T cells sorted from PBMCs, obtained on the day of the yellow fever booster vaccination. The receptors derive from a man aged 18-30 years who received the YFV17D yellow fever vaccine.

V and J are TRBV6-2 or TRBV6-3 and TRBJ2-3; 11 bases align to TRBD2. The CDR3 loop spans 16 amino acids. Per germline, CDR1 MNHEY and CDR2 SVGEGT. The V segment lost 6 bases and the J segment 4 bases; nucleotides outside the gene matches: 9. Here the CDR3 reads CASRIIAGGPADTQYF. The CDR3 nucleotides read TGTGCCAGCAGAATAATAGCGGGGGGGCCCGCAGATACGCAGTATTTT.

This clonotype came up many times. This sequence joins TRBV5-6 and TRBJ2-2, with 11 positions matching TRBD1. In germline, CDR1 is SGHDT, CDR2 YYEEEE. The CDR3 has 16 residues. Germline trimming cut 0 bases from V and 5 bases from J; bases unmatched to any gene: 3. CDR3 region: CASSLGTGGLTGELFF. The DNA for the CDR3 is TGTGCCAGCAGCTTGGGGACAGGGGGCCTTACCGGGGAGCTGTTTTTT. Combining the CDR3 with reference TRBV5-6 and TRBJ2-2 gives the whole variable domain DAGVTQSPTHLIKTRGQQVTLRCSPKSGHDTVSWYQQALGQGPQFIFQYYEEEERQRGNFPDRFSGHQFPNYSSELNVNALLLGDSALYLCASSLGTGGLTGELFFGEGSRLTVL.

This clonotype came up a few times. V and J are TRBV29-1 and TRBJ1-4, with D tentatively TRBD1 (5 bases). The CDR3 sequence is 11 residues long. CDR1 is SQVTM, CDR2 ANQGSEA, per germline. The germline V and J ends were trimmed by 7 bases and 10 bases, with 13 bases remaining between them. CDR3 sequence reads: CSAGNGTKLFF. Here the CDR3 DNA reads TGCAGCGCTGGAAACGGGACAAAACTGTTTTTT.

This clonotype was detected ten times or more. The chain employs TRBV10-3 and TRBJ2-5; D ambiguous. The germline V and J ends were trimmed by 8 bases and 2 bases, with 12 bases remaining between them. This CDR3 region has 13 residues. Germline V gene sequence: CDR1 ENHRY, CDR2 SYGVKD. The CDR3 protein is CAIAVNLQETQYF. CDR3 bases: TGTGCCATCGCAGTCAATCTTCAAGAGACCCAGTACTTC.

This clonotype was seen many times. This rearrangement joins TRBV5-1 to TRBJ1-2; no reliable D call. Trimming stripped 6 bases from V and 8 bases from J, with 17 bases between. In germline, CDR1 is SGHRS, CDR2 YFSETQ. There are 13 residues in the CDR3. The CDR3 protein is CASTRTSFGGYTF. DNA for the CDR3: TGCGCCAGCACACGAACGAGTTTTGGCGGCTACACCTTC.

J is TRBJ1-3 and V is TRBV7-6; D not resolved. V lost 6 bases and J 8 bases, leaving 11 bases between the germline ends. The CDR3 has 12 residues. Germline values: CDR1 SGHVS, CDR2 FNYEAQ. CDR3 residues: CASSLSRDTIYF. The CDR3 DNA follows: TGTGCCAGCAGTTTATCTAGGGACACCATATATTTT. The full variable domain, rest sourced from reference TRBV7-6 and TRBJ1-3, is GAGVSQSPRYKVTKRGQDVALRCDPISGHVSLYWYRQALGQGPEFLTYFNYEAQQDKSGLPNDRFSAERPEGSISTLTIQRTEQRDSAMYRCASSLSRDTIYFGEGSWLTVV.

This clonotype has more than one count but fewer than ten. The chain has TRBV12-3 or TRBV12-4 and TRBJ2-3; 9 nucleotides match TRBD2. CDR3 length: 17 residues. V dropped 5 bases and J dropped 3; count of bases not matched to a gene: 12. CDR3 in DNA: TGTGCCAGCAGTCTAAGCGGGGGGCGTACGGTAACAGATACGCAGTATTTT. Its protein product is CASSLSGGRTVTDTQYF.